The clone carrying this T cell receptor (beta chain) was recorded a few times. The antigen is unknown. The data derive from a study of blood T cells in healthy people across ages. The second PCR ran about 6 to 12 cycles with a sample-barcoded 5' primer and J-beta primers. MiXCR, run by TCRdb on the 5' RACE reads, gives a single entry per CDR3 protein. The repertoire includes roughly 640,000 distinct CDR3 sequences, roughly 30% of them detected once, and roughly 14% sits in the top ten. Germline CDR1 reads SGHRS; CDR2 reads YFSETQ. CDR3 length: 12 residues. With 3 bases removed from V and 6 bases from J, the gap between germline ends came to 7 bases. Whole-study findings and limits: While age rose, TCR beta diversity per million T cells dropped in a roughly linear way.

The V gene is TRBV5-1, the J gene TRBJ2-1; no clear D. The specimen sequenced was blood. The TCR originated in a woman older than 75 in good health. The CDR3 is CASSSGSNEQFF. DNA for the CDR3: TGCGCCAGCAGCTCCGGATCCAATGAGCAGTTCTTC.